These 25 T cell receptor beta chains share one sample of origin, sequenced in a study of T cell changes during pregnancy in multiple sclerosis. Assay: immunoSEQ multiplex PCR; the TCRdb copy retains only in-frame clones and omits some. The sample has approximately 60,000 clones; roughly 91% are singletons. This specimen was peripheral blood, taken in the second trimester of pregnancy. Receptors originate from a female donor with multiple sclerosis, enrolled in a pregnancy study.

J is TRBJ1-2 and V is TRBV10-3, with TRBD1 as a possible D gene (6 bases). The CDR3 consists of 18 residues. Germline lookup yields CDR1 ENHRY and CDR2 SYGVKD. V lost 2 bases and J lost 4, with 23 bases in between. CDR3 DNA sequence: TGTGCCATCAGTGAGCCCTCTCAGCGGCCGGGACACCTCTATGGCTACACCTTC. Its protein product is CAISEPSQRPGHLYGYTF.

The rearrangement joins TRBV19 to TRBJ1-1, with a tentative D call TRBD1 (6 bases). The CDR3 consists of 16 residues. Trimming removed 10 bases at V and 1 base at J, with 22 bases between. CDR1 is LNHDA and CDR2 is SQIVND in the germline V gene (reference sequence). Written as DNA, the CDR3 is TGTGCCACCCAGGCCAGGGGAGCTCAGAGGAACACTGAAGCTTTCTTT. Translation gives CATQARGAQRNTEAFF.

This chain joins TRBV11-3 and TRBJ1-2; possibly TRBD1 for D (6 bases). The length of the CDR3 is 13 residues. From germline, CDR1 is SGHNT and CDR2 YENEEA. V lost 5 bases and J lost 8, with 15 bases in between. CDR3 region: CASSLSHRVGYTF. CDR3 DNA: TGTGCCAGCAGCCTGTCCCACAGGGTAGGCTACACCTTC.

The genes are TRBV5-6 and TRBJ1-2, with 9 bases identical to TRBD1. V lost 3 bases to trimming and J lost 4 bases; unmatched junction nucleotides: 7. Germline V gene lookup returns CDR1 SGHDT and CDR2 YYEEEE. CDR3 length equals 15 residues. CDR3 nucleotides: TGTGCCAGCAGCTACGGGACAGGGACTCTCTATGGCTACACCTTC. Its translation: CASSYGTGTLYGYTF. Full variable domain (missing parts from reference TRBV5-6 and TRBJ1-2): DAGVTQSPTHLIKTRGQQVTLRCSPKSGHDTVSWYQQALGQGPQFIFQYYEEEERQRGNFPDRFSGHQFPNYSSELNVNALLLGDSALYLCASSYGTGTLYGYTFGSGTRLTVV.

This chain links TRBV5-1 with TRBJ1-5; possibly TRBD1 for D (6 bases). V shed 3 bases and J shed 2 bases, with 21 bases lying between them. Germline CDR1 is SGHRS and CDR2 is YFSETQ. The length of the CDR3 is 18 residues. Here the CDR3 reads CASSYTPAGEGGNQPQHF. CDR3 bases: TGCGCCAGCAGCTATACCCCCGCAGGGGAGGGGGGCAATCAGCCCCAGCATTTT.

This chain uses TRBV5-1 with TRBJ2-1; 9 bases fit TRBD1. The CDR3 consists of 15 residues. Germline-derived CDR1 and CDR2 are SGHRS and YFSETQ. V was clipped by 4 bases and J by 8 bases; unmatched bases: 10. Here the CDR3 DNA reads TGCGCCAGCAGCCCGGGGACAGGGATGTGGGATGAGCAGTTCTTC. This codes for CASSPGTGMWDEQFF.

The chain combines TRBV2 with TRBJ2-7; 7 nucleotides match TRBD1. This CDR3 has 12 amino acids. The J segment lost 2 bases and the V segment lost 6 bases, leaving 1 base of the junction unmatched. CDR1 SNHLY and CDR2 FYNNEI come from the germline V gene. The CDR3 coding sequence is TGTGCCAGCAGAACAGGGGCCTACGAGCAGTACTTC. Its translation is CASRTGAYEQYF. Full variable domain (rest looked up from reference TRBV2 and TRBJ2-7): EPEVTQTPSHQVTQMGQEVILRCVPISNHLYFYWYRQILGQKVEFLVSFYNNEISEKSEIFDDQFSVERPDGSNFTLKIRSTKLEDSAMYFCASRTGAYEQYFGPGTRLTVT.

J is TRBJ1-4 and V is TRBV7-9, with 9 nucleotides matching TRBD1. Trimming cost V 5 bases and J 12 bases; bases outside gene matches: 22. CDR3 length: 18 residues. The germline CDR1 and CDR2 sequences are SEHNR and FQNEAQ (reference sequence). Written as DNA, the CDR3 is TGTGCCAGCAGCCAAGAACCGGGACAGGGCGATGAAAGGGGGGAACTGTTTTTT. Protein: CASSQEPGQGDERGELFF.

This sequence joins TRBV6-5 and TRBJ2-7, with unresolved D. The CDR3 is 14 residues long. V lost 0 bases to trimming and J lost 2 bases, with 8 bases between them. Per the germline V gene, CDR1 is MNHEY and CDR2 is SVGAGI. The CDR3 spells CASSYSIQTYEQYF. The CDR3 region has the DNA TGTGCCAGCAGTTACTCGATACAGACCTACGAGCAGTACTTC.

V and J are TRBV18 and TRBJ2-7; TRBD2 matches 15 bases. The CDR3 length is 16 residues. Losses at the gene ends were 3 bases for V and 4 bases for J; bases not matched to a gene: 4. Per the germline V gene, CDR1 is KGHSH and CDR2 is LQKENI. The CDR3 reads CASSPGLAGGPYEQYF. The CDR3 DNA reads as TGTGCCAGCTCACCGGGACTAGCGGGGGGCCCATACGAGCAGTACTTC.

The gene calls are TRBV19 and TRBJ2-7; D remains unclear. Between the trimmed V and J ends, which lost 5 bases and 1 base, there was a span of 9 bases. Per germline, CDR1 LNHDA and CDR2 SQIVND (reference sequence). CDR3 size: 13 residues. CDR3 sequence (DNA): TGTGCCAGTAGTGCCACAGTATCCTACGAGCAGTACTTC. Amino acids: CASSATVSYEQYF.

The chain recombines TRBV30 with TRBJ1-5; D is perhaps TRBD1 (6 bases). The germline V and J ends were trimmed by 0 bases and 6 bases, with 6 bases remaining between them. Germline CDR1 is GTSNPN and CDR2 is SVGIG (reference sequence). CDR3 length equals 12 residues. CDR3: CAWSVQGQPQHF. The CDR3 nucleotides read TGTGCCTGGAGTGTACAGGGTCAGCCCCAGCATTTT.

This sequence joins TRBV20-1 and TRBJ1-3; possibly TRBD1 for D (6 bases). V lost 5 bases and J 4 bases, leaving 6 bases between the germline ends. CDR1 DFQATT and CDR2 SNEGSKA come from the germline V gene (reference sequence). This CDR3 contains 11 residues. CDR3 bases: TGCAGTGCTGACAGGGGAAACACCATATATTTT. It specifies CSADRGNTIYF.

V and J are TRBV5-4 and TRBJ1-2, with a weak D call TRBD1 (6 bases). Trimming shortened V by 1 base and J by 8 bases, and 12 bases separated the two germline ends. This CDR3 spans 13 amino acids. Germline V gives CDR1 SGHNT, CDR2 YYREEE (reference sequence). This CDR3 reads CASSLTGPGGYTF. In DNA form, the CDR3 reads TGTGCCAGCAGCTTGACAGGGCCGGGAGGCTACACCTTC.

The chain has TRBV18 and TRBJ2-5; D unclear. CDR3 length: 11 amino acids. Germline V gene data show CDR1 as KGHSH and CDR2 as LQKENI. V gave up 6 bases and J gave up 1 base, with 3 bases separating them. In DNA form, the CDR3 reads TGTGCCAGCTCCCTCCAAGAGACCCAGTACTTC. It yields the protein CASSLQETQYF.

This clone was seen a single time. V is TRBV11-1 and J is TRBJ1-2, with a weak D call TRBD1 (5 bases). Trimming stripped 5 bases from V and 8 bases from J, with 21 bases between. CDR3 length: 15 amino acids. The germline gives CDR1 SGHAT, CDR2 FQDESV (reference sequence). This CDR3 reads CASSSSTASAGGYTF. CDR3 in DNA: TGTGCCAGCAGCAGTTCGACAGCCTCGGCTGGAGGCTACACCTTC.

The chain links TRBV5-4 to TRBJ1-6, with TRBD1 matching 7 bases. Germline trimming cut 5 bases from V and 9 bases from J; bases unmatched to any gene: 8. The CDR3 is 14 residues long. The V gene's germline CDR1 is SGHNT and CDR2 YYREEE (reference sequence). The CDR3 reads CASRTDRVGSPLHF. As DNA, the CDR3 is TGTGCCAGCAGAACCGACAGGGTAGGTTCACCCCTCCACTTT.

The CDR3 DNA reads as TGTGCCAGCTCACCCTACGCGACAGGGAATTCACCCCTCCACTTT. Its translation: CASSPYATGNSPLHF. The chain links TRBV18 to TRBJ1-6; 7 positions agree with TRBD1. Germline V gene sequence: CDR1 KGHSH, CDR2 LQKENI. The V gene end was trimmed by 3 bases and the J gene end by 7 bases; junction bases not matched to a gene: 6. This CDR3 spans 15 amino acids. The complete variable domain, with remaining parts taken from reference TRBV18 and TRBJ1-6, reads NAGVMQNPRHLVRRRGQEARLRCSPMKGHSHVYWYRQLPEEGLKFMVYLQKENIIDESGMPKERFSAEFPKEGPSILRIQQVVRGDSAAYFCASSPYATGNSPLHFGNGTRLTVT.

The chain couples TRBV6-1 to TRBJ2-7; D is uncertain. The germline V and J ends were trimmed by 7 bases and 3 bases, with 10 bases remaining between them. The CDR3 is 12 amino acids. CDR1 and CDR2 from the germline V gene are MNHNS and SASEGT. CDR3 region: CASMRSFYEQYF. The CDR3 coding sequence is TGTGCCAGCATGAGGAGTTTCTACGAGCAGTACTTC.

The chain links TRBV7-9 to TRBJ2-3; 7 bases align to TRBD2. The CDR3 totals 15 residues. Germline loops: CDR1 SEHNR, CDR2 FQNEAQ (reference sequence). Trimming at V came to 3 bases and at J to 2 bases, leaving 5 bases not matched to a gene. The CDR3 DNA reads as TGTGCCAGCAGCTTGGCTAGCGGACTCACAGATACGCAGTATTTT. Its protein product is CASSLASGLTDTQYF.

This chain uses TRBV5-4 with TRBJ2-5, with TRBD1 matching over 11 bases. Per germline, CDR1 SGHNT and CDR2 YYREEE (reference sequence). The CDR3 runs to 16 residues. V lost 4 bases and J lost 5; bases outside the gene matches: 10. The CDR3 here is CASSINSGTGGETQYF. CDR3 bases: TGTGCCAGCAGCATAAATTCCGGGACAGGGGGGGAGACCCAGTACTTC. Drawing the rest from reference TRBV5-4 and TRBJ2-5, the complete variable domain is ETGVTQSPTHLIKTRGQQVTLRCSSQSGHNTVSWYQQALGQGPQFIFQYYREEENGRGNFPPRFSGLQFPNYSSELNVNALELDDSALYLCASSINSGTGGETQYFGPGTRLLVL.

The chain combines TRBV5-4 with TRBJ2-3; possibly TRBD1 for D (5 bases). V was cut by 4 bases and J by 4 bases, with 13 bases left in between. CDR1 SGHNT and CDR2 YYREEE come from the germline V gene (reference sequence). This CDR3 is built from 14 residues. CDR3 loop: CASSLAWGADTQYF. The CDR3 DNA sequence: TGTGCCAGCAGCCTGGCTTGGGGCGCAGATACGCAGTATTTT. The full variable domain, with the rest looked up from reference TRBV5-4 and TRBJ2-3, is ETGVTQSPTHLIKTRGQQVTLRCSSQSGHNTVSWYQQALGQGPQFIFQYYREEENGRGNFPPRFSGLQFPNYSSELNVNALELDDSALYLCASSLAWGADTQYFGPGTRLTVL.

The DNA for the CDR3 is TGCGCCAGCAGCCCCGGACTAATTGGGGAGACCCAGTACTTC. This encodes CASSPGLIGETQYF. The chain carries TRBV5-1 and TRBJ2-5, with a tentative D call TRBD2 (6 bases). The CDR3 is 14 residues long. V was trimmed by 4 bases and J by 5 bases, leaving 15 bases between them. CDR1 is SGHRS, CDR2 YFSETQ, per germline. The whole variable domain, remainder taken from reference TRBV5-1 and TRBJ2-5, is KAGVTQTPRYLIKTRGQQVTLSCSPISGHRSVSWYQQTPGQGLQFLFEYFSETQRNKGNFPGRFSGRQFSNSRSEMNVSTLELGDSALYLCASSPGLIGETQYFGPGTRLLVL.

This sequence joins TRBV2 and TRBJ2-7; D is ambiguous. Germline CDR1 is SNHLY and CDR2 is FYNNEI. The CDR3 length is 13 residues. V lost 4 bases, J lost 4 bases, and 11 bases lay in between. The CDR3 DNA is TGTGCCAGCAGTGCCCCGTCGGGTTACGAGCAGTACTTC. This codes for CASSAPSGYEQYF.

The chain is built from TRBV9 and TRBJ2-5, with 7 bases that match TRBD2. The CDR3 is 15 residues long. V was clipped by 2 bases and J by 2 bases; unmatched bases: 6. CDR1 and CDR2 (germline): SGDLS, YYNGEE. CDR3 amino acids: CASSVLPGGQETQYF. The DNA for the CDR3 is TGTGCCAGCAGCGTCCTTCCGGGGGGACAAGAGACCCAGTACTTC.